Below, 26 T cell receptor beta chains from the same sample are listed, as sequenced in a study of T cells in Graves' hyperthyroidism and ophthalmopathy. Amplification of TCR beta CDR3 regions was performed using RNA transcripts as template. In the first-round RT-PCR of the TCR CDR3, the HTBI primer set was used. TCRdb processed the multiplex PCR reads anew with MiXCR; each CDR3 protein has one entry. The data show roughly 360,000 distinct CDR3 sequences, with approximately 12% seen just once and around 20% held by the top ten. Source material: blood. The receptor set was obtained from a man aged 25 to 45 with Graves' hyperthyroidism that later progressed to Graves' ophthalmopathy.

This clonotype has a handful of counts. The V gene is TRBV4-1, the J gene TRBJ2-5, with a possible D match to TRBD1 (5 bases). This CDR3 is 14 amino acids long. V lost 5 bases and J lost 1, with 11 bases in between. The germline V gene has CDR1 MGHRA and CDR2 YSYEKL. The CDR3 nucleotides read TGCGCCAGCAGCACCCAGGGATTCCAAGAGACCCAGTACTTC. Amino acids: CASSTQGFQETQYF.

This clonotype was detected only a few times. This rearrangement joins TRBV5-5 to TRBJ2-5, with D possibly TRBD2 on 6 matching bases. CDR1 and CDR2 (germline): SGHKS, YYEKEE (reference sequence). The CDR3 spans 15 residues. V gave up 0 bases and J gave up 2 bases, with 11 bases separating them. CDR3: CASSLVGRRQETQYF. The CDR3 coding sequence is TGTGCCAGCAGCTTGGTGGGGAGGCGGCAAGAGACCCAGTACTTC.

At least ten counts were recorded for this clonotype. The CDR3 region has the DNA TGTGCCTTCACCCGGACAAGGAACACTGAAGCTTTCTTT. Translated: CAFTRTRNTEAFF. J is TRBJ1-1 and V is TRBV30; D may be TRBD1 (5 bases). With 7 bases removed from V and 1 base from J, the gap between germline ends came to 13 bases. Germline V gene data show CDR1 as GTSNPN and CDR2 as SVGIG (reference sequence). The CDR3 contains 13 residues.

This clonotype appeared many times. The chain combines TRBV20-1 with TRBJ2-3; weak D call: TRBD2 (5 bases). The CDR3 is made up of 14 amino acids. V was clipped by 5 bases and J by 1 base, with 13 bases between them. From germline, CDR1 is DFQATT and CDR2 SNEGSKA (reference sequence). CDR3 residues: CSAPSRRGTDTQYF. The CDR3 bases are TGCAGTGCTCCAAGCCGGCGGGGCACAGATACGCAGTATTTT.

This clonotype was counted ten times or more. The genes are TRBV7-9 and TRBJ1-2; TRBD1 matches at 8 bases. CDR1 SEHNR and CDR2 FQNEAQ come from the germline V gene (reference sequence). The CDR3 spans 16 residues. V was pared by 5 bases and J by 5 bases, with 13 bases of the junction left unmatched. CDR3 protein: CASSQGRGQEPYGYTF. CDR3 nucleotides: TGTGCCAGCAGCCAGGGTCGGGGACAGGAACCTTATGGCTACACCTTC.

The chain is built from TRBV10-3 and TRBJ2-3; D call uncertain. Germline CDR1 reads ENHRY; CDR2 reads SYGVKD. V was shortened by 4 bases and J by 5 bases, with 10 bases between the two germline ends. CDR3 length: 13 amino acids. As DNA, the CDR3 is TGTGCCATCAGTGGCCCCGAGCGAGATACGCAGTATTTT. Translating it yields CAISGPERDTQYF.

At least ten counts were recorded for this clonotype. The chain couples TRBV27 to TRBJ1-4; a weak D match, TRBD1 (5 bases). The V gene's germline CDR1 is MNHEY and CDR2 SMNVEV (reference sequence). The CDR3 has 15 amino acids. Trimming took off 0 bases at V and 7 bases at J, with 12 bases between the two ends. The chain's CDR3 is CASSLSLGVGEKLFF. The CDR3 region has the DNA TGTGCCAGCAGTTTATCGTTGGGGGTGGGTGAAAAACTGTTTTTT.

Ten or more counts support this clonotype. This chain uses TRBV24-1 with TRBJ2-1, with TRBD2 matching over 9 bases. Germline V gene lookup returns CDR1 KGHDR and CDR2 SFDVKD. Losses at the gene ends were 4 bases for V and 0 bases for J; bases not matched to a gene: 6. This CDR3 has 17 amino acids. The CDR3 DNA follows: TGTGCCACCAGTGAGCGGGGGGGGGGGAGCTCCTACAATGAGCAGTTCTTC. Amino acids: CATSERGGGSSYNEQFF.

This clonotype has only one observation. The chain uses TRBV2 and TRBJ1-2; 9 bases map to TRBD1. This CDR3 is 18 amino acids long. The germline V gene has CDR1 SNHLY and CDR2 FYNNEI. V shed 7 bases, J shed 5 bases, and the junction held 20 bases outside the gene matches. This chain's CDR3 is CASTWTRDSRDRVYGYTF. CDR3 coding DNA: TGTGCCAGCACTTGGACAAGGGACTCCCGGGACAGGGTGTATGGCTACACCTTC.

This clonotype was found many times. The chain employs TRBV2 and TRBJ1-6; unclear D gene. The CDR3 contains 12 residues. CDR1 is SNHLY and CDR2 is FYNNEI in the germline V gene. Trimming removed 6 bases at V and 8 bases at J, with 8 bases between. The CDR3 bases are TGTGCCAGCAGGGGTGAAGATTCACCCCTCCACTTT. Its protein is CASRGEDSPLHF. Full variable domain (remainder filled in from reference TRBV2 and TRBJ1-6): EPEVTQTPSHQVTQMGQEVILRCVPISNHLYFYWYRQILGQKVEFLVSFYNNEISEKSEIFDDQFSVERPDGSNFTLKIRSTKLEDSAMYFCASRGEDSPLHFGNGTRLTVT.

This rearrangement joins TRBV12-5 to TRBJ2-1, with 12 bases identical to TRBD2. V gave up 1 base and J gave up 7 bases; unmatched junction bases: 11. This CDR3 is built from 18 residues. Germline CDR1 LGHNT, CDR2 FRNRAP. CDR3 sequence: CASGLATSSGGAGNEQFF. The CDR3 nucleotides are TGTGCTAGTGGTTTGGCTACCTCTAGCGGGGGGGCGGGAAATGAGCAGTTCTTC.

As for this clonotype: Since a much larger clone is just one base distant, this may be a read error. The chain uses TRBV18 and TRBJ1-2; the D is unclear. CDR1 is KGHSH and CDR2 is LQKENI in the germline V gene. The CDR3 totals 13 residues. V was shortened by 0 bases and J by 7 bases, with 9 bases between the two germline ends. The CDR3: CASSPPGMGGYTF. The CDR3 DNA reads TGTGCCAGCTCACCACCAGGGATGGGTGGCTACACCTTC.

This clonotype was seen at least ten times. The V and J genes are TRBV12-3 or TRBV12-4 and TRBJ2-5, with 11 bases that match TRBD2. V lost 4 bases, J lost 5 bases, and 3 bases stayed unmatched. This CDR3 comprises 14 residues. CDR3 DNA: TGTGCCAGCAGTTCTAGCGGGGGGTTGGAGACCCAGTACTTC. It specifies CASSSSGGLETQYF.

This CDR3 is CSARGGLAGGSSYEQYF. Here the CDR3 DNA reads TGCAGTGCTAGGGGAGGACTAGCGGGGGGAAGCTCCTACGAGCAGTACTTC. The rearrangement uses TRBV20-1 and TRBJ2-7; 14 nucleotides agree with TRBD2. Germline values: CDR1 DFQATT, CDR2 SNEGSKA (reference sequence). V lost 3 bases and J lost 0; bases outside the gene matches: 7. The CDR3 spans 17 residues.

The chain combines TRBV5-1 with TRBJ1-6; possibly TRBD1 for D (6 bases). The CDR3 runs to 14 residues. V lost 8 bases, J lost 5 bases, and 14 bases lay in between. The V gene's germline CDR1 is SGHRS and CDR2 YFSETQ. This CDR3 reads CASQRGADNSPLHF. For the CDR3, the DNA is TGCGCCAGTCAGAGGGGGGCGGATAATTCACCCCTCCACTTT. The full variable domain, its missing parts supplied by reference TRBV5-1 and TRBJ1-6, is KAGVTQTPRYLIKTRGQQVTLSCSPISGHRSVSWYQQTPGQGLQFLFEYFSETQRNKGNFPGRFSGRQFSNSRSEMNVSTLELGDSALYLCASQRGADNSPLHFGNGTRLTVT.

This clonotype was counted only a few times. The chain links TRBV20-1 to TRBJ2-3; D may match TRBD1 or TRBD2 (5 bases each). CDR1 and CDR2 from the germline V gene are DFQATT and SNEGSKA (reference sequence). The CDR3 length is 15 residues. The V and J ends lost 6 bases and 4 bases respectively, with 20 bases between them. CDR3: CSAVRYGAGADTQYF. The CDR3 DNA sequence: TGCAGTGCAGTACGGTACGGGGCCGGGGCAGATACGCAGTATTTT.

This clonotype was seen ten or more times. V usage is TRBV6-2 or TRBV6-3 and J usage is TRBJ1-1, with D unresolved. This CDR3 has 16 amino acids. The germline V gene has CDR1 MNHEY and CDR2 SVGEGT. Trimming left V 4 bases short and J 4 bases short, with 19 bases between. The CDR3 reads CASSWRPATWGTEAFF. DNA of the CDR3: TGTGCCAGCAGTTGGCGACCAGCTACATGGGGCACTGAAGCTTTCTTT.

A few counts support this clonotype. The chain uses TRBV4-1 and TRBJ1-5; no definite D call. Between the trimmed V and J ends, which lost 5 bases and 1 base, there was a span of 15 bases. The germline gives CDR1 MGHRA, CDR2 YSYEKL. The length of the CDR3 is 16 residues. DNA of the CDR3: TGCGCCAGCAGCAGGGCGGGCGGTATAAGCAATCAGCCCCAGCATTTT. Protein sequence: CASSRAGGISNQPQHF.

The CDR3 spells CASSPEGDPRETQYF. The CDR3 nucleotides are TGCGCCAGCAGCCCGGAGGGGGACCCTCGGGAGACCCAGTACTTC. This chain connects TRBV4-1 to TRBJ2-5; D tentatively fits TRBD1 or TRBD2 (6 bases each). Trimming shortened V by 4 bases and J by 5 bases, and 17 bases separated the two germline ends. The germline CDR1 and CDR2 sequences are MGHRA and YSYEKL. This CDR3 comprises 15 residues.

This clonotype was observed a handful of times. This chain connects TRBV7-9 to TRBJ1-2; tentative D call: TRBD1 (5 bases). CDR1 and CDR2 from the germline V gene are SEHNR and FQNEAQ (reference sequence). V gave up 2 bases and J gave up 12 bases, with 16 bases separating them. The CDR3 runs to 13 residues. Here the CDR3 reads CASSLMVWGSDTF. CDR3 nucleotide sequence: TGTGCCAGCAGCTTAATGGTTTGGGGCTCGGACACCTTC.

This clonotype was recorded many times. CDR3: CASRDGGFSYNEQFF. The CDR3 region has the DNA TGTGCCAGCAGAGACGGAGGGTTCTCCTACAATGAGCAGTTCTTC. The chain joins TRBV6-1 to TRBJ2-1, with D tentatively TRBD2 (6 bases). V was trimmed by 6 bases and J by 0 bases, leaving 12 bases between them. The CDR3 spans 15 residues. Germline V gene data show CDR1 as MNHNS and CDR2 as SASEGT.

This clonotype has at least ten counts. The chain joins TRBV2 to TRBJ2-3; the match to TRBD2 covers 12 bases. Germline-derived CDR1 and CDR2 are SNHLY and FYNNEI. The CDR3 is made up of 16 amino acids. J gave up 6 bases and V 4 bases, and 8 bases lay outside the gene matches. The CDR3 sequence: CASSVASGGAGDTQYF. CDR3 in DNA: TGTGCCAGCAGTGTGGCTAGCGGGGGGGCGGGGGATACGCAGTATTTT.

This clonotype was seen repeatedly, ten times or more. This chain joins TRBV12-3 or TRBV12-4 and TRBJ1-6, with D unresolved. Trimming removed 4 bases from V and 9 bases from J, with 13 bases in between. This CDR3 is built from 14 residues. The CDR3 nucleotides read TGTGCCAGCAGTTCGGTGGGGTTGGGTTCACCCCTCCACTTT. It yields the protein CASSSVGLGSPLHF.

In this sample, this clonotype turned up many times. The chain couples TRBV27 to TRBJ1-1; a weak D match, TRBD1 (6 bases). Germline V CDR1 and CDR2: MNHEY, SMNVEV (reference sequence). This CDR3 has 13 residues. Trimming cost V 6 bases and J 1 base, with 9 bases left between them. The CDR3: CASRTGTNTEAFF. The CDR3 nucleotides are TGTGCCAGCAGAACAGGGACGAACACTGAAGCTTTCTTT.

This clonotype has only a few counts. The chain recombines TRBV6-5 with TRBJ2-1; TRBD1 might be the D (5 bases). Per germline, CDR1 MNHEY and CDR2 SVGAGI. There are 14 residues in the CDR3. Trimming removed 0 bases from V and 9 bases from J, with 12 bases in between. The CDR3 DNA sequence: TGTGCCAGCAGTTACTCCGATGAAAGGGGTGAGCAGTTCTTC. The encoded protein is CASSYSDERGEQFF.

The gene calls are TRBV2 and TRBJ2-7, with D possibly being TRBD1 (6 bases). V was trimmed by 11 bases and J by 0 bases, leaving 11 bases between them. This CDR3 has 12 residues. CDR1 SNHLY and CDR2 FYNNEI come from the germline V gene. The CDR3 sequence: CAGRQDSYEQYF. Here the CDR3 DNA reads TGTGCCGGCCGACAGGACTCCTACGAGCAGTACTTC.